The sequence of this TCR beta chain was determined in a study of OX40 agonist ivuxolimab in advanced cancers. The CDR3 sequence is 15 residues long. Germline CDR1 is PRHDT and CDR2 is FYEKMQ (reference sequence). V gave up 5 bases and J gave up 0 bases, with 14 bases separating them. The data were produced by immunoSEQ multiplex PCR, yet TCRdb's version contains in-frame clones alone and is incomplete. The top ten hold more than 10% of the sample, which has about 63,000 clones, 75% to 90% seen once. The V call is TRBV13, the J call TRBJ2-7; D is perhaps TRBD1 (6 bases). Here the sequenced sample was CD4+ or CD8+ T cells sorted from blood, taken in a trial of the OX40 agonist ivuxolimab. This sequence originates from an adult with an advanced solid tumor such as melanoma, head and neck, liver or kidney cancer. The CDR3 sequence is CASSLTAGVSYEQYF. For the CDR3, the DNA is TGTGCCAGCAGCCTAACGGCAGGGGTCTCCTACGAGCAGTACTTC. Full variable domain (missing parts from reference TRBV13 and TRBJ2-7): AAGVIQSPRHLIKEKRETATLKCYPIPRHDTVYWYQQGPGQDPQFLISFYEKMQSDKGSIPDRFSAQQFSDYHSELNMSSLELGDSALYFCASSLTAGVSYEQYFGPGTRLTVT.